The 9 T cell receptor beta chains below come from one sample, sequenced in a study of T cell responses to AZD1222 COVID-19 vaccine. Sequencing was performed with immunoSEQ multiplex PCR; in TCRdb, only in-frame clones are kept and a portion is missing. Of some 150,000 clones listed, roughly 91% are singletons. Sequenced here: peripheral blood, sampled on day 0 of AZD1222 vaccination. The origin of the receptors is an adult in good health.

This clone was observed a handful of times. This chain uses TRBV7-2 with TRBJ1-4; D is perhaps TRBD1 (6 bases). Germline assignment: CDR1 SGHTA and CDR2 FQGNSA. The V end was cut by 3 bases, the J end by 7 bases, with 12 bases between. This CDR3 is 14 amino acids long. The DNA of the CDR3 is TGTGCCAGCAGCTTTGCCTCAGGGGTTGAAAAACTGTTTTTT. This gives the protein CASSFASGVEKLFF.

The chain employs TRBV6-5 and TRBJ1-4, with TRBD1 matching over 10 bases. The V and J ends lost 0 bases and 8 bases, in that order; junction bases with no gene match: 6. Germline CDR1 MNHEY, CDR2 SVGAGI. The CDR3 sequence is 16 residues long. The CDR3 sequence: CASSYSVGQGREKLFF. The CDR3 nucleotides read TGTGCCAGCAGTTACTCGGTGGGACAGGGGAGAGAAAAACTGTTTTTT.

This chain joins TRBV7-6 and TRBJ1-6; no reliable D call. The V gene's germline CDR1 is SGHVS and CDR2 FNYEAQ. Trimming cost V 2 bases and J 3 bases, with 11 bases left between them. The CDR3 is made up of 16 amino acids. The CDR3 DNA follows: TGTGCCAGCAGCTTATCTGTTCAAAACTATAATTCACCCCTCCACTTT. Amino acids: CASSLSVQNYNSPLHF.

The rearrangement joins TRBV6-5 to TRBJ1-1, with D possibly being TRBD1 (5 bases). The CDR3 contains 12 residues. Per the germline V gene, CDR1 is MNHEY and CDR2 is SVGAGI. Trimming cost V 5 bases and J 11 bases, with 15 bases left between them. The CDR3 coding sequence is TGTGCCAGCAGTCCCGGGACCCTAGACGCTTTCTTT. Translating it yields CASSPGTLDAFF.

This sequence joins TRBV5-5 and TRBJ2-3; 10 bases are a match to TRBD2. Looked up from germline, CDR1 is SGHKS and CDR2 is YYEKEE (reference sequence). V was pared by 5 bases and J by 7 bases, with 13 bases of the junction left unmatched. The CDR3 is made up of 16 amino acids. The CDR3 is CASSFFLAGDKYTQYF. The CDR3 nucleotides read TGTGCCAGCAGTTTTTTCCTAGCGGGAGACAAGTATACGCAGTATTTT.

The V and J genes are TRBV28 and TRBJ1-3; 8 nucleotides agree with TRBD1. The germline CDR1 and CDR2 sequences are MDHEN and SYDVKM. The CDR3 sequence is 14 residues long. V trimming: 6 bases; J trimming: 0 bases; junction bases outside the gene matches: 1. The DNA for the CDR3 is TGTGCCAGCAGGGACAGGGCCTCTGGAAACACCATATATTTT. Translation: CASRDRASGNTIYF. Filled out from reference TRBV28 and TRBJ1-3, the complete variable domain reads DVKVTQSSRYLVKRTGEKVFLECVQDMDHENMFWYRQDPGLGLRLIYFSYDVKMKEKGDIPEGYSVSREKKERFSLILESASTNQTSMYLCASRDRASGNTIYFGEGSWLTVV.

The chain carries TRBV19 and TRBJ1-3; D is undetermined. CDR3 size: 16 residues. V dropped 5 bases and J dropped 0 bases, with 14 bases sitting between them. Per germline, CDR1 LNHDA and CDR2 SQIVND (reference sequence). This CDR3 is CASSGANVPSGNTIYF. The CDR3 DNA reads as TGTGCCAGTAGTGGAGCGAACGTCCCCTCTGGAAACACCATATATTTT.

The CDR3 reads CASSIPGPSSSYEQYF. The CDR3 DNA is TGTGCCAGTAGTATCCCTGGGCCCTCGTCCTCCTACGAGCAGTACTTC. This chain uses TRBV19 with TRBJ2-7; no definite D call. This CDR3 contains 16 residues. Trimming left V 3 bases short and J 0 bases short, with 15 bases between. Germline V gene data show CDR1 as LNHDA and CDR2 as SQIVND (reference sequence).

This sequence joins TRBV6-2 or TRBV6-3 and TRBJ1-5; the match to TRBD1 covers 9 bases. The CDR3 contains 15 residues. Unmatched junction bases numbered 9, after V lost 6 bases and J lost 6 bases. Germline lookup yields CDR1 MNHEY and CDR2 SVGEGT. CDR3 region: CASSSGQGRAQPQHF. Here the CDR3 DNA reads TGTGCCAGCAGCTCCGGACAGGGGCGAGCTCAGCCCCAGCATTTT.